This TCR beta chain was recovered during a study of blood T cell repertoires in COVID-19. As for the study in general: Sources were T cells, B-cell-depleted T cells, or PBMCs; the material itself was cDNA or gDNA.

The repertoire was sequenced with immunoSEQ multiplex PCR; TCRdb's copy has only in-frame clones and lacks some. Of fewer than 200,000 clones detected, roughly 79% appear once; the ten largest clones hold 26%. Germline CDR1 and CDR2: LGHDT and YNNKEL (reference sequence). The CDR3 loop spans 14 amino acids. The V and J ends lost 3 bases and 3 bases, in that order; junction bases with no gene match: 4. The sample consisted of peripheral blood. The V gene is TRBV3-1 (or the pseudogene TRBV3-2), the J gene TRBJ2-5, with 7 bases aligning to TRBD1. This receptor was identified in a woman in her 70s with acute or convalescent COVID-19. The CDR3 sequence: CASSHRGTEETQYF. The CDR3 nucleotides read TGTGCCAGCAGCCACCGTGGGACAGAAGAGACCCAGTACTTC.